Shown below are 26 T cell receptor beta chains from a single sample sequenced in a study of shared clonotypes between healthy human individuals. Profiled with immunoSEQ multiplex PCR; TCRdb holds only in-frame clones, not every one. This sample has roughly 2,300,000 clones, with around 92% found just once. Source material: naive CD4+ T cells from PBMCs. Subset specified: CD45RA+ positively selected. All receptors derive from a man between 18 and 35 years old in good health. Some clones in this sample may be carry-over from other donors' samples.

This chain uses TRBV9 with TRBJ2-4; maybe TRBD1 (6 bases). Trimming took 0 bases from V and 9 from J, leaving 13 bases between them. Germline V gene lookup returns CDR1 SGDLS and CDR2 YYNGEE. CDR3 size: 14 residues. The CDR3 DNA is TGTGCCAGCAGCGTAGCATCTGGGGGCGGCATTCAGTACTTC. The encoded protein is CASSVASGGGIQYF.

With regard to this clone: Other DNA sequences within the sample encode an identical CDR3. This chain connects TRBV18 to TRBJ1-2; D gene uncertain. The CDR3 has 13 amino acids. V was clipped by 2 bases and J by 3 bases, with 7 bases between them. Germline CDR1 is KGHSH and CDR2 is LQKENI. CDR3 nucleotides: TGTGCCAGCTCACCAGCGGGAGACTATGGCTACACCTTC. It codes for CASSPAGDYGYTF. Supplemented by reference TRBV18 and TRBJ1-2, the full variable domain reads NAGVMQNPRHLVRRRGQEARLRCSPMKGHSHVYWYRQLPEEGLKFMVYLQKENIIDESGMPKERFSAEFPKEGPSILRIQQVVRGDSAAYFCASSPAGDYGYTFGSGTRLTVV.

This clone was seen a single time. The chain links TRBV2 to TRBJ2-5; D call uncertain. The germline gives CDR1 SNHLY, CDR2 FYNNEI. Trimming removed 5 bases at V and 3 bases at J, with 10 bases between. The CDR3 is 13 amino acids. CDR3 DNA: TGTGCCAGCAGTTCCTCGCAGGAAGAGACCCAGTACTTC. This sequence encodes CASSSSQEETQYF.

The chain couples TRBV28 to TRBJ2-3; TRBD2 aligns across 7 bases. The CDR3 extends over 15 amino acids. The V segment lost 0 bases and the J segment 2 bases; nucleotides outside the gene matches: 2. Germline V gene sequence: CDR1 MDHEN, CDR2 SYDVKM. CDR3 bases: TGTGCCAGCAGTTTATGGGGAGGGGTCACAGATACGCAGTATTTT. As protein: CASSLWGGVTDTQYF.

The chain recombines TRBV29-1 with TRBJ2-7, with TRBD2 as a possible D gene (6 bases). Germline-derived CDR1 and CDR2 are SQVTM and ANQGSEA. V shed 4 bases and J shed 6 bases, with 19 bases lying between them. This CDR3 comprises 14 residues. The CDR3 DNA reads TGCAGCGTTGTTCGGGGGTCGGTTTTGAGCGAGCAGTACTTC. This sequence encodes CSVVRGSVLSEQYF.

The rearrangement uses TRBV29-1 and TRBJ2-5, with D perhaps given as TRBD1 or TRBD2 (5 bases each). Germline V gene lookup returns CDR1 SQVTM and CDR2 ANQGSEA. V was trimmed by 3 bases and J by 5 bases, leaving 13 bases between them. This CDR3 has 13 residues. In DNA form, the CDR3 reads TGCAGCGTTGACAGACTACCAGGGGAGACCCAGTACTTC. Protein: CSVDRLPGETQYF.

V and J are TRBV11-2 and TRBJ1-1; 7 bases map to TRBD1. Trimming at V came to 3 bases and at J to 4 bases, leaving 8 bases not matched to a gene. CDR1 is SGHAT, CDR2 FQNNGV, per germline. The CDR3 is 15 amino acids. CDR3 residues: CASSFEGTVFTEAFF. In DNA form, the CDR3 reads TGTGCCAGCAGCTTCGAGGGGACAGTTTTCACTGAAGCTTTCTTT.

This chain connects TRBV12-5 to TRBJ1-5; D remains ambiguous. The CDR3 sequence is 16 residues long. Germline CDR1 is LGHNT and CDR2 is FRNRAP. V lost 0 bases and J 0 bases, leaving 9 bases between the germline ends. The CDR3 DNA reads TGTGCTAGTGGTTTGGTTTTCAGTTATAGCAATCAGCCCCAGCATTTT. Protein sequence: CASGLVFSYSNQPQHF.

Concerning this clone itself: Other DNA sequences within the sample encode an identical CDR3. The V and J genes are TRBV6-1 and TRBJ2-2, with 7 bases that match TRBD1. The germline V gene encodes CDR1 MNHNS and CDR2 SASEGT. The CDR3 consists of 14 residues. The ends lost 6 bases at V and 5 bases at J; junction bases unmatched: 6. CDR3 amino acids: CASRRDRGTGELFF. The CDR3 DNA reads TGTGCCAGCAGACGGGACAGAGGGACCGGGGAGCTGTTTTTT.

The chain uses TRBV28 and TRBJ1-2; 7 bases map to TRBD1. V lost 7 bases and J lost 3; bases outside the gene matches: 17. The CDR3 is 17 amino acids. CDR1 is MDHEN, CDR2 SYDVKM, per germline. Here the CDR3 reads CASTLRGGRTGDYGYTF. The CDR3 nucleotides are TGTGCCAGCACCTTACGGGGGGGTAGGACAGGAGACTATGGCTACACCTTC.

The chain employs TRBV10-2 and TRBJ2-2, with 8 bases lining up with TRBD2. V was pared by 3 bases and J by 0 bases, with 9 bases of the junction left unmatched. CDR1 and CDR2 (germline): WSHSY, SAAADI. The CDR3 loop spans 18 amino acids. CDR3 coding DNA: TGCGCCAGCAGTGACCGGACTAGCCAGTTCGCGAACACCGGGGAGCTGTTTTTT. Residues: CASSDRTSQFANTGELFF.

This chain connects TRBV28 to TRBJ1-1, with 7 bases lining up with TRBD1. This CDR3 is 14 amino acids long. The junction had 8 bases not matched to a gene; V was cut back by 3 bases and J by 7 bases. Germline values: CDR1 MDHEN, CDR2 SYDVKM. The CDR3 reads CASSFGGAGGEAFF. The CDR3, as DNA: TGTGCCAGCAGTTTCGGAGGGGCAGGGGGTGAAGCTTTCTTT.

The chain has TRBV7-2 and TRBJ2-3; D tentatively fits TRBD1 or TRBD2 (7 bases each). V was clipped by 5 bases and J by 8 bases, with 14 bases between them. Germline lookup yields CDR1 SGHTA and CDR2 FQGNSA. The CDR3 sequence is 13 residues long. CDR3 bases: TGTGCCAGCAGCCCTATCAGGGGGGGTACGCAGTATTTT. Translated: CASSPIRGGTQYF. The full variable domain, with the rest looked up from reference TRBV7-2 and TRBJ2-3, is GAGVSQSPSNKVTEKGKDVELRCDPISGHTALYWYRQSLGQGLEFLIYFQGNSAPDKSGLPSDRFSAERTGGSVSTLTIQRTQQEDSAVYLCASSPIRGGTQYFGPGTRLTVL.

The rearrangement uses TRBV28 and TRBJ2-3; TRBD2 matches at 9 bases. Losses at the gene ends were 6 bases for V and 5 bases for J; bases not matched to a gene: 15. The CDR3 length is 17 residues. Germline loops: CDR1 MDHEN, CDR2 SYDVKM. In DNA form, the CDR3 reads TGTGCCAGCAGACCCCCGGTGTGGCGGGAGGGAGGAGATACGCAGTATTTT. Translated, it gives CASRPPVWREGGDTQYF. The full variable domain, its missing parts supplied by reference TRBV28 and TRBJ2-3, is DVKVTQSSRYLVKRTGEKVFLECVQDMDHENMFWYRQDPGLGLRLIYFSYDVKMKEKGDIPEGYSVSREKKERFSLILESASTNQTSMYLCASRPPVWREGGDTQYFGPGTRLTVL.

The chain has TRBV2 and TRBJ2-7, with no clear D. Germline CDR1 reads SNHLY; CDR2 reads FYNNEI. This CDR3 has 13 residues. The V gene lost 2 bases and the J gene lost 3 bases, with 8 bases spanning the gap. The CDR3 coding sequence is TGTGCCAGCAGTGAACAGGCAGACTACGAGCAGTACTTC. Translating it yields CASSEQADYEQYF. The full variable domain, rest sourced from reference TRBV2 and TRBJ2-7, is EPEVTQTPSHQVTQMGQEVILRCVPISNHLYFYWYRQILGQKVEFLVSFYNNEISEKSEIFDDQFSVERPDGSNFTLKIRSTKLEDSAMYFCASSEQADYEQYFGPGTRLTVT.

The rearrangement uses TRBV7-3 and TRBJ2-5; D ambiguous. The ends were cut back, 5 bases at V and 4 bases at J, with 11 bases in the middle. The CDR3 spans 13 residues. The V gene's germline CDR1 is SGHTA and CDR2 FQGTGA. The CDR3 region has the DNA TGTGCCAGCAGCGCCGGGTCGCGAGAGACCCAGTACTTC. This codes for CASSAGSRETQYF.

This clone is a singleton in its sample. The V call is TRBV28, the J call TRBJ1-5; unclear D gene. Germline V gene sequence: CDR1 MDHEN, CDR2 SYDVKM. CDR3 length: 16 amino acids. With 7 bases removed from V and 2 bases from J, the gap between germline ends came to 18 bases. For the CDR3, the DNA is TGTGCCAGCATCCCGCCCCGCAGTCGAGGCAATCAGCCCCAGCATTTT. Its protein product is CASIPPRSRGNQPQHF.

Turning to this clone: Other DNA sequences in this sample translate to the same CDR3. This chain joins TRBV6-6 and TRBJ2-1; a weak D match, TRBD1 (5 bases). The CDR3 spans 12 residues. Trimming stripped 3 bases from V and 7 bases from J, with 7 bases between. Germline V gene sequence: CDR1 MNHNY, CDR2 SVGAGI (reference sequence). Here the CDR3 DNA reads TGTGCCAGCAGTTATGGGGCGAATGAGCAGTTCTTC. It specifies CASSYGANEQFF.

This chain uses TRBV12-5 with TRBJ2-7, with TRBD1 as a possible D gene (8 bases). This CDR3 is 14 amino acids long. Germline values: CDR1 LGHNT, CDR2 FRNRAP. Trimming stripped 5 bases from V and 4 bases from J, with 15 bases between. This chain's CDR3 is CASGPQGGEYEQYF. The CDR3 DNA reads TGTGCTAGTGGTCCACAGGGGGGGGAATACGAGCAGTACTTC.

V gene TRBV7-2 combines with J gene TRBJ2-3; D remains unclear. The CDR3 loop spans 15 amino acids. Germline V lookup: CDR1 SGHTA, CDR2 FQGNSA. Trimming left V 1 base short and J 2 bases short, with 10 bases between. The CDR3: CASSLVWAATDTQYF. The CDR3 DNA follows: TGTGCCAGCAGCTTAGTCTGGGCGGCCACAGATACGCAGTATTTT.

J is TRBJ2-7 and V is TRBV10-3; D is uncertain. CDR3 size: 15 residues. The germline V gene encodes CDR1 ENHRY and CDR2 SYGVKD. The V and J ends lost 0 bases and 1 base respectively, with 10 bases between them. CDR3 sequence reads: CAISESYAKSYEQYF. The CDR3 DNA sequence: TGTGCCATCAGTGAGTCTTACGCAAAATCCTACGAGCAGTACTTC.

This clone was observed a handful of times. The rearrangement links TRBV19 to TRBJ2-5; 7 nucleotides agree with TRBD1. CDR1 LNHDA and CDR2 SQIVND come from the germline V gene (reference sequence). V lost 8 bases and J lost 5; bases outside the gene matches: 8. The length of the CDR3 is 13 residues. Written as DNA, the CDR3 is TGTGCCAGTTCCCACAGGGGTCCGGAGACCCAGTACTTC. Translating it yields CASSHRGPETQYF.

A few counts support this clone. The V and J genes are TRBV7-8 and TRBJ2-3; 10 bases agree with TRBD2. The CDR3 totals 16 residues. Trimming cost V 5 bases and J 2 bases; bases outside gene matches: 7. Germline-derived CDR1 and CDR2 are SGHVS and FQNEAQ. This chain's CDR3 is CASSPRLAGYTDTQYF. The CDR3 coding sequence is TGTGCCAGCAGCCCTAGACTAGCGGGTTACACAGATACGCAGTATTTT.

This clone was recorded a few times. The rearrangement joins TRBV6-6 to TRBJ2-6; D gene uncertain. V lost 8 bases and J lost 2, with 7 bases in between. This CDR3 spans 13 amino acids. Germline V gene data show CDR1 as MNHNY and CDR2 as SVGAGI (reference sequence). The CDR3 DNA reads TGTGCCAGCGCAGTAGCTGGGGCCAACGTCCTGACTTTC. It specifies CASAVAGANVLTF.

With regard to this clone: Other DNA sequences of this sample code for an identical CDR3. The chain combines TRBV18 with TRBJ2-7, with 13 positions matching TRBD2. J was trimmed by 2 bases and V by 4 bases; bases with no gene match: 2. The CDR3 extends over 15 amino acids. CDR1 is KGHSH and CDR2 is LQKENI in the germline V gene. The CDR3 region has the DNA TGTGCCAGCTCACTCGGACTAGCGGGGGCCTACGAGCAGTACTTC. Translation: CASSLGLAGAYEQYF.

The V call is TRBV11-1, the J call TRBJ2-5; TRBD2 aligns across 13 bases. CDR1 SGHAT and CDR2 FQDESV come from the germline V gene (reference sequence). V trimming: 5 bases; J trimming: 14 bases; junction bases outside the gene matches: 26. The CDR3 length is 19 residues. This CDR3 reads CASSPYRESLGLAGLEPYF. In nucleotides, the CDR3 is TGTGCCAGCAGCCCTTATAGAGAAAGCCTGGGACTAGCGGGATTAGAACCTTACTTC.